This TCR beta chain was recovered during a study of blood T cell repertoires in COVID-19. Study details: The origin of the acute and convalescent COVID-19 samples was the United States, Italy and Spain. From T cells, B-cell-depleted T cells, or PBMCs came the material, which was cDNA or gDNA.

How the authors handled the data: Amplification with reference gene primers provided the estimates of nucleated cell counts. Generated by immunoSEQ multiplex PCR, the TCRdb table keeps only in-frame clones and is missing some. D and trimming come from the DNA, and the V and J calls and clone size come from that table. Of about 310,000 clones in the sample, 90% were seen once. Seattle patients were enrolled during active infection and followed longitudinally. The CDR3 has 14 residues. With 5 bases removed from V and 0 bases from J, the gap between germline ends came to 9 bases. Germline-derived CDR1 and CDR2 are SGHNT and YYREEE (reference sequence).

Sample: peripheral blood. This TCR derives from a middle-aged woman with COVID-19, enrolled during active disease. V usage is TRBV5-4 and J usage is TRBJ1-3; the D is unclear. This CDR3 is CASRAGSSGNTIYF. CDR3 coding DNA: TGTGCCAGCAGGGCGGGGAGCTCTGGAAACACCATATATTTT.